This entry lists 27 T cell receptor beta chains sequenced from one sample in a study of T cell repertoires in cytomegalovirus infection. TCRdb analysed the reads with MiXCR anew, one entry per CDR3 protein. The data contain around 230,000 distinct CDR3 sequences, around 6.4% of them singletons. The specimen was PBMCs. These receptors all come from a human donor in good health (CMV status not recorded). Some clones in this sample may be carry-over from other donors' samples.

At least ten counts were recorded for this clonotype. This chain links TRBV6-4 with TRBJ2-3; no reliable D call. CDR1 MRHNA and CDR2 SNTAGT come from the germline V gene. V lost 0 bases and J lost 0, with 10 bases in between. The CDR3 is 16 amino acids. Here the CDR3 reads CASSDSGFPSTDTQYF. CDR3 nucleotides: TGTGCCAGCAGTGACTCGGGGTTTCCTAGCACAGATACGCAGTATTTT.

Ten or more counts support this clonotype. The rearrangement uses TRBV20-1 and TRBJ1-6, with D unclear. The CDR3 sequence is 14 residues long. V was trimmed by 1 base and J by 3 bases, leaving 7 bases between them. Germline assignment: CDR1 DFQATT and CDR2 SNEGSKA (reference sequence). The CDR3: CSARAGNYNSPLHF. Written as DNA, the CDR3 is TGCAGTGCTAGAGCGGGCAACTATAATTCACCCCTCCACTTT.

This clonotype has a count of ten or more. V and J are TRBV7-2 and TRBJ1-1; D is uncertain. The germline V gene has CDR1 SGHTA and CDR2 FQGNSA. This CDR3 spans 15 amino acids. The ends were cut back, 5 bases at V and 1 base at J, with 14 bases in the middle. CDR3 DNA sequence: TGTGCCAGCAGCCTCCAGCGAGGGTCGAACACTGAAGCTTTCTTT. As protein: CASSLQRGSNTEAFF. The variable domain in full, with the rest retrieved from reference TRBV7-2 and TRBJ1-1, is GAGVSQSPSNKVTEKGKDVELRCDPISGHTALYWYRQSLGQGLEFLIYFQGNSAPDKSGLPSDRFSAERTGGSVSTLTIQRTQQEDSAVYLCASSLQRGSNTEAFFGQGTRLTVV.

This clonotype was recorded a few times. A read error may explain this, as a much larger clone is one base away. The chain joins TRBV29-1 to TRBJ1-4; the D is unclear. The germline gives CDR1 SQVTM, CDR2 ANQGSEA. This CDR3 comprises 11 residues. With 5 bases removed from V and 4 bases from J, the gap between germline ends came to 5 bases. Here the CDR3 DNA reads TGCAGCGTTCGGGATAATGAAAAACTGTTTTTT. As protein: CSVRDNEKLFF.

The chain is built from TRBV28 and TRBJ1-3; 9 bases match TRBD1. This CDR3 spans 16 amino acids. After removal of 5 bases from V and 7 bases from J, the junction contained 12 bases not matched to a gene. Germline V gives CDR1 MDHEN, CDR2 SYDVKM. The CDR3 protein is CASSPQGQGGRNTIYF. In nucleotides, the CDR3 is TGTGCCAGCAGTCCCCAGGGACAGGGAGGAAGGAACACCATATATTTT.

This clonotype was counted at least ten times. J is TRBJ2-3 and V is TRBV9; D may correspond to TRBD1 or TRBD2 (5 bases each). Germline assignment: CDR1 SGDLS and CDR2 YYNGEE. The V end lost 6 bases, the J end lost 2 bases, and 16 bases lay between the germline ends. The CDR3 extends over 15 amino acids. DNA of the CDR3: TGTGCCAGCACCGCTCGGGGCGAAACCACAGATACGCAGTATTTT. Protein: CASTARGETTDTQYF.

V usage is TRBV30 and J usage is TRBJ1-1, with D uncertain. CDR3 size: 16 residues. Deletions cut 3 bases from V and 1 base from J, with 18 bases between. From germline, CDR1 is GTSNPN and CDR2 SVGIG (reference sequence). CDR3 region: CAWSADRASWNTEAFF. The CDR3 DNA reads TGTGCCTGGAGCGCCGATAGGGCCTCTTGGAACACTGAAGCTTTCTTT. The complete variable domain, with remaining parts taken from reference TRBV30 and TRBJ1-1, reads SQTIHQWPATLVQPVGSPLSLECTVEGTSNPNLYWYRQAAGRGLQLLFYSVGIGQISSEVPQNLSASRPQDRQFILSSKKLLLSDSGFYLCAWSADRASWNTEAFFGQGTRLTVV.

This clonotype occurred many times. V usage is TRBV6-2 or TRBV6-3 and J usage is TRBJ2-7; D not certain. Deletions cut 3 bases from V and 3 bases from J, with 9 bases between. Germline CDR1 reads MNHEY; CDR2 reads SVGEGT. The CDR3 contains 13 residues. The CDR3 here is CASSYDGNYEQYF. For the CDR3, the DNA is TGTGCCAGCAGTTATGACGGAAACTACGAGCAGTACTTC.

This clonotype was seen ten or more times. The chain employs TRBV20-1 and TRBJ1-5, with D unresolved. CDR1 and CDR2 (germline): DFQATT, SNEGSKA (reference sequence). The CDR3 sequence is 13 residues long. V lost 6 bases, J lost 0 bases, and 9 bases lay in between. The CDR3 bases are TGCAGTGCCGCGGAAGTTAGCAATCAGCCCCAGCATTTT. It is translated as CSAAEVSNQPQHF.

A few counts support this clonotype. This chain links TRBV29-1 with TRBJ2-2; 9 positions agree with TRBD1. Germline trimming cut 2 bases from V and 1 base from J; bases unmatched to any gene: 5. This CDR3 comprises 16 residues. The germline CDR1 and CDR2 sequences are SQVTM and ANQGSEA. In DNA, the CDR3 is TGCAGCGTTGAATCGGGGACAGGGAGGAACACCGGGGAGCTGTTTTTT. It is translated as CSVESGTGRNTGELFF.

This clonotype was counted only a few times. J is TRBJ2-7 and V is TRBV4-2; D gene ambiguous. Germline V gene sequence: CDR1 LGHNA, CDR2 YNFKEQ. The CDR3 is 13 residues long. V shed 1 base and J shed 5 bases, with 9 bases lying between them. The CDR3 sequence is CASSQAFGDEQYF. The CDR3 region has the DNA TGTGCCAGCAGCCAAGCTTTCGGCGACGAGCAGTACTTC.

This clonotype was seen many times. Here the CDR3 reads CASSLDPTEAFF. CDR3 DNA sequence: TGTGCCAGCAGCTTAGATCCCACTGAAGCTTTCTTT. The V call is TRBV11-2, the J call TRBJ1-1; D not resolved. CDR1 SGHAT and CDR2 FQNNGV come from the germline V gene. V lost 0 bases and J 4 bases, leaving 3 bases between the germline ends. The CDR3 extends over 12 amino acids.

The V call is TRBV29-1, the J call TRBJ1-1; D ambiguous. The V and J ends lost 2 bases and 0 bases respectively, with 10 bases between them. The CDR3 contains 14 residues. Germline CDR1 SQVTM, CDR2 ANQGSEA. This CDR3 reads CSVEPPAMNTEAFF. The DNA for the CDR3 is TGCAGCGTTGAACCCCCAGCTATGAACACTGAAGCTTTCTTT. Supplemented by reference TRBV29-1 and TRBJ1-1, the full variable domain reads SAVISQKPSRDICQRGTSLTIQCQVDSQVTMMFWYRQQPGQSLTLIATANQGSEATYESGFVIDKFPISRPNLTFSTLTVSNMSPEDSSIYLCSVEPPAMNTEAFFGQGTRLTVV.

Regarding this clonotype: Germline and junction disagree at one end, which may indicate a read error. This sequence joins TRBV20-1 and TRBJ1-2; D uncertain. Germline CDR1 and CDR2: DFQATT and SNEGSKA (reference sequence). The CDR3 is 11 amino acids. The CDR3 DNA follows: TGCAGTGATGCCGATCTCCATGGCTACAACTTC. Translating it yields CSDADLHGYNF.

This clonotype was seen repeatedly, ten times or more. The chain carries TRBV4-1 and TRBJ1-2; D may be TRBD1 (6 bases). CDR3 length: 16 residues. The germline V gene has CDR1 MGHRA and CDR2 YSYEKL. Trimming pared 0 bases from V and 8 bases from J, leaving 19 bases between. The CDR3 reads CASSQESAGAWGGYTF. In DNA form, the CDR3 reads TGCGCCAGCAGCCAAGAGTCGGCAGGGGCCTGGGGAGGCTACACCTTC.

At least ten counts were recorded for this clonotype. The CDR3 loop is CAIREDRVPYEQYF. CDR3 in DNA: TGTGCCATCAGGGAGGACAGGGTACCCTACGAGCAGTACTTC. J is TRBJ2-7 and V is TRBV10-3, with 8 bases matching TRBD1. Germline lookup yields CDR1 ENHRY and CDR2 SYGVKD. The CDR3 has 14 amino acids. V shed 6 bases and J 2 bases; nucleotides not matched to a gene: 6.

This clonotype has ten or more counts. The chain couples TRBV7-2 to TRBJ2-1, with 9 bases aligning to TRBD2. V gave up 2 bases and J gave up 5 bases; unmatched junction bases: 4. The CDR3 is 15 residues long. Looked up from germline, CDR1 is SGHTA and CDR2 is FQGNSA. The CDR3, as DNA: TGTGCCAGCAGCTTAAGACTAGCGGATAACAATGAGCAGTTCTTC. The encoded protein is CASSLRLADNNEQFF. Full variable domain (missing parts from reference TRBV7-2 and TRBJ2-1): GAGVSQSPSNKVTEKGKDVELRCDPISGHTALYWYRQSLGQGLEFLIYFQGNSAPDKSGLPSDRFSAERTGGSVSTLTIQRTQQEDSAVYLCASSLRLADNNEQFFGPGTRLTVL.

This clonotype was counted only a few times. The CDR3 reads CASTRTGTDLNTEAFF. Written as DNA, the CDR3 is TGCGCCAGCACCCGGACCGGGACAGATTTAAACACTGAAGCTTTCTTT. This rearrangement joins TRBV5-1 to TRBJ1-1; 7 positions match TRBD1. Germline V gene lookup returns CDR1 SGHRS and CDR2 YFSETQ. This CDR3 comprises 16 residues. V was pared by 6 bases and J by 2 bases, with 13 bases of the junction left unmatched. Drawing the rest from reference TRBV5-1 and TRBJ1-1, the complete variable domain is KAGVTQTPRYLIKTRGQQVTLSCSPISGHRSVSWYQQTPGQGLQFLFEYFSETQRNKGNFPGRFSGRQFSNSRSEMNVSTLELGDSALYLCASTRTGTDLNTEAFFGQGTRLTVV.

This clonotype was recorded at least ten times. The chain carries TRBV28 and TRBJ2-1, with D perhaps matching TRBD1 (6 bases). CDR3 length equals 13 residues. Looked up from germline, CDR1 is MDHEN and CDR2 is SYDVKM. The ends were cut back, 5 bases at V and 6 bases at J, with 11 bases in the middle. CDR3 protein: CASSIRDINEQFF. The CDR3 nucleotides read TGTGCCAGCAGTATCCGGGACATCAATGAGCAGTTCTTC.

This clonotype was observed at least ten times. The CDR3 nucleotides read TGTGCCAGCAGCCCTCGACTAGCGGGGGCGGGAGAGCAGTACTTC. Translating gives CASSPRLAGAGEQYF. This rearrangement joins TRBV7-2 to TRBJ2-7, with TRBD2 matching over 12 bases. V shed 5 bases, J shed 7 bases, and the junction held 9 bases outside the gene matches. CDR1 and CDR2 from the germline V gene are SGHTA and FQGNSA. This CDR3 contains 15 residues. Full variable domain (outside the CDR3, taken from reference TRBV7-2 and TRBJ2-7): GAGVSQSPSNKVTEKGKDVELRCDPISGHTALYWYRQSLGQGLEFLIYFQGNSAPDKSGLPSDRFSAERTGGSVSTLTIQRTQQEDSAVYLCASSPRLAGAGEQYFGPGTRLTVT.

The CDR3 DNA is TGTGCCAGCAGCTTAGTCGGTGGATCCGATCAGCCCCAGCATTTT. Translating gives CASSLVGGSDQPQHF. V usage is TRBV7-2 and J usage is TRBJ1-5; D not resolved. This CDR3 is 15 amino acids long. Germline assignment: CDR1 SGHTA and CDR2 FQGNSA. Trimming stripped 1 base from V and 5 bases from J, with 12 bases between.

This clonotype was picked up many times. CDR3 in DNA: TGCAGCCCACGGACGGGAGATACGCAGTATTTT. It translates to CSPRTGDTQYF. The chain links TRBV29-1 to TRBJ2-3, with D unclear. The CDR3 sequence is 11 residues long. Germline V gene data show CDR1 as SQVTM and CDR2 as ANQGSEA. V lost 8 bases and J lost 5, with 11 bases in between.

This clonotype was detected many times. V and J are TRBV20-1 and TRBJ1-5; TRBD1 matches 9 bases. The germline V gene encodes CDR1 DFQATT and CDR2 SNEGSKA (reference sequence). The ends lost 4 bases at V and 6 bases at J; junction bases unmatched: 7. This CDR3 has 14 residues. The CDR3 is CSATRTGVFQPQHF. In nucleotides, the CDR3 is TGCAGTGCTACTCGGACAGGGGTATTTCAGCCCCAGCATTTT.

This clonotype was observed at least ten times. The rearrangement uses TRBV7-2 and TRBJ1-6; no firm D call. Per the germline V gene, CDR1 is SGHTA and CDR2 is FQGNSA. The V end lost 5 bases, the J end lost 9 bases, and 26 bases lay between the germline ends. The CDR3 totals 18 residues. DNA for the CDR3: TGTGCCAGCAGCCATACACTACAGTATGGCGCAAATAGTTCACCCCTCCACTTT. Amino acid sequence: CASSHTLQYGANSSPLHF.

This clonotype showed up many times. The chain couples TRBV2 to TRBJ1-1; D not resolved. Germline CDR1 is SNHLY and CDR2 is FYNNEI. V lost 4 bases and J lost 7, with 16 bases in between. CDR3 size: 14 residues. In nucleotides, the CDR3 is TGTGCCAGCAGTGGCGACGGCTCCGAAAATGAAGCTTTCTTT. This encodes CASSGDGSENEAFF.

Many counts were recorded for this clonotype. The chain couples TRBV2 to TRBJ1-6; no clear D gene. Trimming stripped 8 bases from V and 0 bases from J, with 8 bases between. The CDR3 runs 14 residues. The germline gives CDR1 SNHLY, CDR2 FYNNEI. The CDR3 protein is CASEEGSYNSPLHF. CDR3 DNA: TGTGCCAGCGAGGAGGGCTCCTATAATTCACCCCTCCACTTT.

This clonotype was observed many times. The J gene is TRBJ1-3, the V gene TRBV2, with no clear D. The V end lost 5 bases, the J end lost 6 bases, and 8 bases lay between the germline ends. CDR1 is SNHLY and CDR2 is FYNNEI in the germline V gene. The CDR3 extends over 12 amino acids. CDR3 sequence (DNA): TGTGCCAGCAGTTTGACCCAAAACACCATATATTTT. It yields the protein CASSLTQNTIYF.